This note documents a single T cell receptor (beta chain) sequence. The antigen is not known. This entry is derived from a study of CD8+CD57+ T cells in acquired aplastic anemia. Study details: Sorted CD4+ and CD8+ cells yielded about 3 ug of DNA on average. Healthy donors averaged about 10 million reads for CD4+ cells. Findings of the study overall: Patients were compared with controls for CD8+ Simpson's diversity, and no significant difference emerged.

The template used for profiling TCR beta VDJ and CDR3 was genomic DNA. TCRdb redid the calling of the reads with MiXCR, one entry per CDR3 protein. The sample yields about 180,000 distinct CDR3 sequences, under 55% seen once. V dropped 0 bases and J dropped 4 bases, with 6 bases sitting between them. The CDR3 spans 13 residues. The germline CDR1 and CDR2 sequences are SGHTA and FQGNSA. Sequences were obtained from sorted CD4+, CD8+, or CD8+CD57+ T cells (not recorded which) from PBMCs. V is TRBV7-2 and J is TRBJ2-5; D ambiguous. This TCR derives from a human donor in good health. CDR3 nucleotides: TGTGCCAGCAGCTTAGCGTATTCAGAGACCCAGTACTTC. Translation gives CASSLAYSETQYF.